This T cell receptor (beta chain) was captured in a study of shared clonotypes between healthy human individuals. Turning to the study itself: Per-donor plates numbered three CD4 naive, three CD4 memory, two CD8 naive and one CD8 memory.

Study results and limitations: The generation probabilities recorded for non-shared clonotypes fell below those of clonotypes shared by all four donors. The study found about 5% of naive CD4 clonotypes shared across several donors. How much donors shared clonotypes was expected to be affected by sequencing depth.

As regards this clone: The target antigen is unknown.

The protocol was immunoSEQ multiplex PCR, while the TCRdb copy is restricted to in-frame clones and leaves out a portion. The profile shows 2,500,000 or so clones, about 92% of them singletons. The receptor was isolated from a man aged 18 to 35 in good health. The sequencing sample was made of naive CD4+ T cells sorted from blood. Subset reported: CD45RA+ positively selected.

DNA of the CDR3: TGTGCCAGCAGCGTACCGCCTTATGGAGGGAGGGCATACGAGCAGTACTTC. Protein sequence: CASSVPPYGGRAYEQYF. V is TRBV9 and J is TRBJ2-7, with 7 positions matching TRBD2. The germline CDR1 and CDR2 sequences are SGDLS and YYNGEE. V was clipped by 1 base and J by 4 bases; unmatched bases: 14. The CDR3 has 17 residues.